This entry lists 32 T cell receptor beta chains sequenced from one sample in a study of cytomegalovirus exposure and HLA in healthy donors. With 60 Vbeta and 13 Jbeta primers, the PCR was carried out. TCRdb's table, derived via immunoSEQ multiplex PCR, lists solely in-frame clones and lacks some. There are around 64,000 clones in the sample; over 75% occur only once, and roughly a tenth lies in the top ten. The specimen sequenced was PBMCs. These receptors originate from a female donor in good health and CMV-seronegative.

The J gene is TRBJ2-4, the V gene TRBV5-4; D is perhaps TRBD2 (5 bases). This CDR3 region has 14 residues. Germline V gene lookup returns CDR1 SGHNT and CDR2 YYREEE (reference sequence). V was cut by 2 bases and J by 7 bases, with 13 bases left in between. Here the CDR3 DNA reads TGTGCCAGCAGCTTTAGGGCGAGCGGTAACATTCAGTACTTC. Translation: CASSFRASGNIQYF.

V gene TRBV2 combines with J gene TRBJ2-7; 9 positions agree with TRBD2. The trim removed 3 bases at V and 1 base at J, leaving 4 bases unmatched. The CDR3 has 15 residues. Germline V CDR1 and CDR2: SNHLY, FYNNEI. The CDR3 loop reads CASSELAGVSYEQYF. DNA for the CDR3: TGTGCCAGCAGTGAGTTAGCGGGAGTTTCCTACGAGCAGTACTTC. The full variable domain, with the rest looked up from reference TRBV2 and TRBJ2-7, is EPEVTQTPSHQVTQMGQEVILRCVPISNHLYFYWYRQILGQKVEFLVSFYNNEISEKSEIFDDQFSVERPDGSNFTLKIRSTKLEDSAMYFCASSELAGVSYEQYFGPGTRLTVT.

This chain joins TRBV18 and TRBJ2-6; D is possibly TRBD1 (6 bases). Germline lookup yields CDR1 KGHSH and CDR2 LQKENI. V lost 2 bases, J lost 2 bases, and 10 bases lay in between. The CDR3 has 16 amino acids. The CDR3 loop reads CASSPNRVAGANVLTF. The CDR3 region has the DNA TGTGCCAGCTCACCAAACAGGGTAGCTGGGGCCAACGTCCTGACTTTC.

V and J are TRBV28 and TRBJ2-7; 12 bases line up with TRBD2. Germline CDR1 and CDR2: MDHEN and SYDVKM. V was pared by 6 bases and J by 4 bases, with 16 bases of the junction left unmatched. The CDR3 has 18 residues. CDR3 loop: CASSCRETSGSFTYEQYF. The CDR3 DNA reads TGTGCCAGCAGCTGTCGGGAGACTAGCGGGAGCTTCACGTACGAGCAGTACTTC.

V gene TRBV6-5 combines with J gene TRBJ2-7; possibly TRBD1 for D (5 bases). The V end was cut by 2 bases, the J end by 2 bases, with 13 bases between. CDR3 length: 15 amino acids. The germline gives CDR1 MNHEY, CDR2 SVGAGI. In DNA, the CDR3 is TGTGCCAGCAGTTACGGTGACAGTTTAGCCTACGAGCAGTACTTC. This sequence encodes CASSYGDSLAYEQYF.

A few counts support this clone. This sequence joins TRBV11-2 and TRBJ2-7; D is perhaps TRBD1 (6 bases). Germline CDR1 SGHAT, CDR2 FQNNGV. V lost 4 bases and J lost 3, with 10 bases in between. The CDR3 runs to 13 residues. CDR3 DNA: TGTGCCAGCAGCTCAGGACAGTACTACGAGCAGTACTTC. Its translation: CASSSGQYYEQYF.

This chain uses TRBV13 with TRBJ2-2; 10 nucleotides line up with TRBD1. The germline gives CDR1 PRHDT, CDR2 FYEKMQ (reference sequence). The CDR3 spans 16 residues. V was pared by 3 bases and J by 3 bases, with 4 bases of the junction left unmatched. CDR3 in DNA: TGTGCCAGCAGCTTCGGGACAGGGGATGACACCGGGGAGCTGTTTTTT. Protein product: CASSFGTGDDTGELFF.

This clone was counted a single time. The chain employs TRBV19 and TRBJ1-3, with D perhaps matching TRBD1 (5 bases). Germline-derived CDR1 and CDR2 are LNHDA and SQIVND (reference sequence). The CDR3 runs to 15 residues. The germline V and J ends were trimmed by 5 bases and 0 bases, with 11 bases remaining between them. CDR3 sequence reads: CASSLRQSSGNTIYF. CDR3 coding DNA: TGTGCCAGTAGTCTCCGACAGTCCTCTGGAAACACCATATATTTT.

The CDR3 protein is CASSNRQGHSGNTIYF. CDR3 coding DNA: TGTGCCAGCTCAAATCGACAGGGGCACTCTGGAAACACCATATATTTT. The V gene is TRBV18, the J gene TRBJ1-3; 8 bases align to TRBD1. V shed 5 bases and J 0 bases; nucleotides not matched to a gene: 6. CDR1 KGHSH and CDR2 LQKENI come from the germline V gene. The CDR3 runs to 16 residues.

As DNA, the CDR3 is TGTGCCAGCAGCAAAGCGGGACTTAGAACCTACGAGCAGTACTTC. It codes for CASSKAGLRTYEQYF. The gene calls are TRBV21-1 and TRBJ2-7; the DNA was not used to check the table's D call, TRBD2. TRBV21-1 is marked as a pseudogene. The CDR3 runs to 15 residues.

The chain combines TRBV9 with TRBJ2-1, with 8 bases that match TRBD2. The J segment lost 8 bases and the V segment lost 0 bases, leaving 4 bases of the junction unmatched. The CDR3 is made up of 14 amino acids. Germline CDR1 is SGDLS and CDR2 is YYNGEE. The CDR3 coding sequence is TGTGCCAGCAGCGTAGCGGGGGGGCCCTATGAGCAGTTCTTC. Translating gives CASSVAGGPYEQFF.

This chain connects TRBV28 to TRBJ2-1; perhaps TRBD2 as D (7 bases). Germline V gives CDR1 MDHEN, CDR2 SYDVKM. Trimming cost V 3 bases and J 2 bases, with 17 bases left between them. CDR3 length: 17 residues. The CDR3 DNA follows: TGTGCCAGCAGTTTGGCACGGCGGGGGCAAACCTACAATGAGCAGTTCTTC. Translating gives CASSLARRGQTYNEQFF.

The CDR3 DNA is TGTGCCAGCAGTTTATATGGGGGACAGGGGGCCTACGAGCAGTACTTC. It encodes CASSLYGGQGAYEQYF. This sequence joins TRBV28 and TRBJ2-5, with 11 bases fitting TRBD1. The end of the DNA aligns better with TRBJ2-7, so the J call may be wrong. The V gene's germline CDR1 is MDHEN and CDR2 SYDVKM. The CDR3 loop spans 16 amino acids.

The genes are TRBV18 and TRBJ1-1, with 10 bases fitting TRBD1. J lost 9 bases, V lost 3 bases, and 16 bases had no gene match. Germline V gene lookup returns CDR1 KGHSH and CDR2 LQKENI. The CDR3 runs to 17 residues. The DNA for the CDR3 is TGTGCCAGCTCACCTTCGACAGGGGGCGGATGGGCGTTTCAAGCTTTCTTT. Translated, it gives CASSPSTGGGWAFQAFF.

The chain couples TRBV4-1 to TRBJ1-6, with 7 bases that match TRBD1. The CDR3 consists of 16 residues. The germline gives CDR1 MGHRA, CDR2 YSYEKL. Trimming at V came to 2 bases and at J to 13 bases, leaving 14 bases not matched to a gene. The CDR3 DNA reads as TGCGCCAGCAGCCAAACCACCGGGACAGTCACTGGGCCCCTCCACTTT. It encodes CASSQTTGTVTGPLHF.

J is TRBJ2-1 and V is TRBV5-1; 11 nucleotides align to TRBD2. Looked up from germline, CDR1 is SGHRS and CDR2 is YFSETQ. V lost 0 bases to trimming and J lost 9 bases; unmatched junction nucleotides: 5. The CDR3 loop spans 15 amino acids. This CDR3 is CASSLVAGGPGEQFF. The DNA for the CDR3 is TGCGCCAGCAGCTTGGTAGCGGGAGGGCCGGGTGAGCAGTTCTTC.

Note on this clone: This CDR3 is missing its conserved last phenylalanine or tryptophan, likely due to a read error. The limits of the CDR3 on the DNA are not certain, so only TCRdb's listed CDR3 is given. The V gene is TRBV7-9, the J gene TRBJ1-1. The CDR3 has 12 amino acids, counting both end residues. The germline V gene encodes CDR1 SEHNR and CDR2 FQNEAQ (reference sequence). This CDR3 is CASSHEEGWASL.

The V gene is TRBV19, the J gene TRBJ1-5; D is undetermined. Trimming shortened V by 4 bases and J by 10 bases, and 11 bases separated the two germline ends. The CDR3 runs to 12 residues. The germline V gene encodes CDR1 LNHDA and CDR2 SQIVND (reference sequence). CDR3 in amino acids: CASSTLHYPQHF. The DNA for the CDR3 is TGTGCCAGTAGTACACTACACTATCCCCAGCATTTT.

The chain joins TRBV27 to TRBJ2-2; D remains ambiguous. Trimming removed 7 bases from V and 0 bases from J, with 6 bases in between. This CDR3 is 13 amino acids long. Germline V gives CDR1 MNHEY, CDR2 SMNVEV (reference sequence). In nucleotides, the CDR3 is TGTGCCAGCATGAGGTCGAACACCGGGGAGCTGTTTTTT. It codes for CASMRSNTGELFF.

The rearrangement uses TRBV7-9 and TRBJ1-2; the match to TRBD1 covers 7 bases. The CDR3 loop spans 14 amino acids. The junction had 0 bases not matched to a gene; V was cut back by 1 base and J by 1 base. Per germline, CDR1 SEHNR and CDR2 FQNEAQ (reference sequence). CDR3 in amino acids: CASSLGQGNYGYTF. The CDR3 DNA reads TGTGCCAGCAGCTTAGGACAGGGTAACTATGGCTACACCTTC.

The chain couples TRBV5-1 to TRBJ2-3, with D unresolved. The V gene lost 0 bases and the J gene lost 3 bases, with 11 bases spanning the gap. This CDR3 is 15 amino acids long. Germline-derived CDR1 and CDR2 are SGHRS and YFSETQ. In DNA form, the CDR3 reads TGCGCCAGCAGCTTGGGCAGGTTAGATACAGATACGCAGTATTTT. Translating gives CASSLGRLDTDTQYF.

This chain links TRBV19 with TRBJ2-1; D gene unclear. The germline gives CDR1 LNHDA, CDR2 SQIVND (reference sequence). The V gene lost 3 bases and the J gene lost 0 bases, with 12 bases spanning the gap. This CDR3 has 16 amino acids. The CDR3 bases are TGTGCCAGTAGTATTGATGCGAGTCTCTCCTACAATGAGCAGTTCTTC. Protein product: CASSIDASLSYNEQFF.

The genes are TRBV7-9 and TRBJ2-7; 9 bases are a match to TRBD1. V lost 5 bases to trimming and J lost 4 bases; unmatched junction nucleotides: 6. This CDR3 spans 14 amino acids. In germline, CDR1 is SEHNR, CDR2 FQNEAQ (reference sequence). This chain's CDR3 is CASSPGTGRYEQYF. The DNA of the CDR3 is TGTGCCAGCAGCCCCGGGACAGGGAGATACGAGCAGTACTTC.

This clone occurred once. The chain has TRBV6-6 and TRBJ2-7; the D is unclear. CDR1 and CDR2 (germline): MNHNY, SVGAGI (reference sequence). V gave up 0 bases and J gave up 2 bases, with 11 bases separating them. CDR3 length equals 15 residues. The CDR3 coding sequence is TGTGCCAGCAGTTACTCACCAGGCTCAGCCTACGAGCAGTACTTC. Translating gives CASSYSPGSAYEQYF.

As DNA, the CDR3 is TGCAGTGCTAAGCAGGGCTACGAGCAGTACTTC. It encodes CSAKQGYEQYF. The chain employs TRBV20-1 and TRBJ2-7; D may be TRBD1 (5 bases). CDR1 and CDR2 (germline): DFQATT, SNEGSKA (reference sequence). The CDR3 spans 11 residues. Trimming took 4 bases from V and 3 from J, leaving 7 bases between them.

CDR3: CASSGAGGSTDTQYF. CDR3 DNA: TGCGCCAGCAGCGGAGCGGGGGGTAGCACAGATACGCAGTATTTT. The rearrangement uses TRBV5-1 and TRBJ2-3; 9 bases align to TRBD2. The CDR3 is made up of 15 amino acids. Germline V CDR1 and CDR2: SGHRS, YFSETQ. Trimming at V came to 4 bases and at J to 0 bases, leaving 3 bases not matched to a gene.

The rearrangement joins TRBV6-5 to TRBJ1-4; 7 nucleotides align to TRBD1. This CDR3 spans 15 amino acids. In germline, CDR1 is MNHEY, CDR2 SVGAGI. V lost 9 bases and J lost 0; bases outside the gene matches: 7. The DNA for the CDR3 is TGTGCCAGTAAGACAGGGACCACAACTAATGAAAAACTGTTTTTT. This sequence encodes CASKTGTTTNEKLFF.

The chain recombines TRBV9 with TRBJ1-1; D not resolved. This CDR3 spans 14 amino acids. The V gene's germline CDR1 is SGDLS and CDR2 YYNGEE. Between the trimmed V and J ends, which lost 4 bases and 1 base, there was a span of 11 bases. The CDR3 nucleotides are TGTGCCAGCAGCCTGAGACCGGGGAACACTGAAGCTTTCTTT. Protein: CASSLRPGNTEAFF.

The chain carries TRBV5-6 and TRBJ2-4, with D maybe TRBD1 (5 bases). The length of the CDR3 is 15 residues. Germline CDR1 reads SGHDT; CDR2 reads YYEEEE. Trimming removed 1 base from V and 0 bases from J, with 8 bases in between. The CDR3 protein is CASSLSQVAKNIQYF. CDR3 in DNA: TGTGCCAGCAGCTTGTCACAGGTAGCCAAAAACATTCAGTACTTC.

The chain couples TRBV23-1 to TRBJ1-6; D possibly corresponds to TRBD1 (6 bases). TRBV23-1 is an ORF, with its function uncertain. This CDR3 region has 15 residues. V was shortened by 4 bases and J by 9 bases, with 16 bases between the two germline ends. CDR3 nucleotides: TGCGCCAGCAGTCGTCTGAGGACAGCAGTTTCACCCCTCCACTTT. It specifies CASSRLRTAVSPLHF.

This sequence joins TRBV6-6 and TRBJ1-6, with a possible D match to TRBD1 (6 bases). Germline CDR1 reads MNHNY; CDR2 reads SVGAGI (reference sequence). V was shortened by 2 bases and J by 3 bases, with 8 bases between the two germline ends. The CDR3 length is 15 residues. CDR3 nucleotides: TGTGCCAGCAGTTACGGACAGAGCTATAATTCACCCCTCCACTTT. Translating gives CASSYGQSYNSPLHF.

The chain carries TRBV7-6 and TRBJ2-7, with D unclear. From germline, CDR1 is SGHVS and CDR2 FNYEAQ. CDR3 length: 12 residues. V was clipped by 2 bases and J by 3 bases, with 5 bases between them. The CDR3 sequence: CASSLSSYEQYF. In DNA, the CDR3 is TGTGCCAGCAGCTTAAGTAGCTACGAGCAGTACTTC. The full variable domain, with the rest looked up from reference TRBV7-6 and TRBJ2-7, is GAGVSQSPRYKVTKRGQDVALRCDPISGHVSLYWYRQALGQGPEFLTYFNYEAQQDKSGLPNDRFSAERPEGSISTLTIQRTEQRDSAMYRCASSLSSYEQYFGPGTRLTVT.